These 3 T cell receptor beta chains were all obtained from the same sample, sequenced in a study of CD8 T cells in Susac syndrome. An amount of RNA that ranged from about 0.45 to 1 ug was reverse transcribed with random hexamers. Each CDR3 protein is one row after TCRdb ran MiXCR on the immunoSEQ multiplex PCR reads. The top ten hold approximately 0.31% of the sample, which has over 80,000 distinct CDR3 sequences, about 93% seen once. Source material: CD8+ T cells from PBMCs. These receptors were obtained from a human donor in good health.

The V call is TRBV14, the J call TRBJ2-1; possible D gene TRBD2, 6 bases. The CDR3 is 17 residues long. Per germline, CDR1 SGHDN and CDR2 FVKESK. The V end was cut by 0 bases, the J end by 7 bases, with 19 bases between. The DNA of the CDR3 is TGTGCCAGCAGCCAAGAGCTAGCGCGGGGTTTCCAGAATGAGCAGTTCTTC. Its protein product is CASSQELARGFQNEQFF.

CDR3 residues: CASIGGRPWLNTEAFF. The CDR3, as DNA: TGTGCCAGCATCGGGGGTCGGCCCTGGCTGAACACTGAAGCTTTCTTT. The chain couples TRBV12-3 or TRBV12-4 to TRBJ1-1; weak D call: TRBD1 (5 bases). Trimming shortened V by 7 bases and J by 0 bases, and 18 bases separated the two germline ends. The CDR3 contains 16 residues.

The chain carries TRBV29-1 and TRBJ1-2; no clear D gene. Germline V lookup: CDR1 SQVTM, CDR2 ANQGSEA. V lost 7 bases, J lost 7 bases, and 13 bases lay in between. The CDR3 runs 11 residues. The CDR3 loop reads CSALGSGGYTF. The CDR3 coding sequence is TGCAGCGCCTTAGGCTCGGGTGGCTACACCTTC.